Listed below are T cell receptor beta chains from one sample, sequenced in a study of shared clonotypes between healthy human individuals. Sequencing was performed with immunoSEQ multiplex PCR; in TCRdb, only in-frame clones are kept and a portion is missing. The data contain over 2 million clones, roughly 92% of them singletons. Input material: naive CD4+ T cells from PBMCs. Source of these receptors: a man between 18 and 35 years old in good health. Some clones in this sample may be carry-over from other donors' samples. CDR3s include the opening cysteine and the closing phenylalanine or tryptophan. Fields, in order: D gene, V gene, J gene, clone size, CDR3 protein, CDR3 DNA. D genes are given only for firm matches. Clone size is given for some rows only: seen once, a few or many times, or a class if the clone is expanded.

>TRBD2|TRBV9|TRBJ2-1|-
CASSVSSGSGQNEQFF
TGTGCCAGCAGCGTTTCTAGCGGGAGTGGACAAAATGAGCAGTTCTTC
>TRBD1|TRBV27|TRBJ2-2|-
CASSYWTGVTGELFF
TGTGCCAGCAGTTACTGGACAGGGGTCACCGGGGAGCTGTTTTTT
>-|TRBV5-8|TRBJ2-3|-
CASAPVYTDTQYF
TGTGCCTCCGCCCCGGTGTACACAGATACGCAGTATTTT
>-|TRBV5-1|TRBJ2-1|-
CASSLRLGSINEQFF
TGCGCCAGCAGCTTGAGGCTAGGAAGTATAAATGAGCAGTTCTTC
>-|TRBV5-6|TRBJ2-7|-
CASSFLGGQSSYEQYF
TGTGCCAGCAGCTTCCTCGGGGGACAGAGCTCCTACGAGCAGTACTTC
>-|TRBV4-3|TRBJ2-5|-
CASSQDLGRGWAQYF
TGCGCCAGCAGCCAAGATTTGGGCAGGGGTTGGGCCCAGTACTTC
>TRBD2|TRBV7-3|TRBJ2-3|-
CASRIRTSASIDTQYF
TGTGCCAGCAGAATAAGGACTAGCGCGAGTATAGATACGCAGTATTTT
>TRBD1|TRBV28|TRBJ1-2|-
CASSLERGRDGGYTF
TGTGCCAGCAGTTTAGAGAGGGGGCGCGATGGCGGCTACACCTTC
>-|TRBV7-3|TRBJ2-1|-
CASSLMDLSDEQFF
TGTGCCAGCAGCTTAATGGACTTATCGGATGAGCAGTTCTTC
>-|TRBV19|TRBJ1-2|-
CASSILRPAGTYGYTF
TGTGCCAGTAGTATATTAAGGCCGGCAGGGACTTATGGCTACACCTTC
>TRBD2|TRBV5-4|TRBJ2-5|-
CASTRGPSGVQETQYF
TGTGCCAGCACCCGGGGGCCTAGCGGGGTCCAAGAGACCCAGTACTTC
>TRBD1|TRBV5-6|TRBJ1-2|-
CASSPPTGTGSGYTF
TGTGCCAGCAGCCCGCCGACCGGGACAGGGTCTGGCTACACCTTC
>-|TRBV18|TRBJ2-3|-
CASSPTLSTDTQYF
TGTGCCAGCTCACCGACTCTTAGCACAGATACGCAGTATTTT
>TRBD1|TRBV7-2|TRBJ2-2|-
CASSSRQGPTIGELFF
TGTGCCAGCAGCTCAAGACAGGGGCCAACAATCGGGGAGCTGTTTTTT
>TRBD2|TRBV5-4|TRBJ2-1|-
CASRGGGQVYNEQFF
TGTGCCAGCAGGGGCGGGGGGCAGGTCTACAATGAGCAGTTCTTC
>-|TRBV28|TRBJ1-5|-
CASVQGVSQPQHF
TGTGCCTCGGTACAGGGAGTATCTCAGCCCCAGCATTTT
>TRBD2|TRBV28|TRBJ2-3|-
CASRLAGGTDTQYF
TGTGCCAGCAGGTTAGCGGGGGGCACAGATACGCAGTATTTT
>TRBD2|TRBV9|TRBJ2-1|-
CASSVASGYYNEQFF
TGTGCCAGCAGCGTAGCTAGCGGCTATTACAATGAGCAGTTCTTC
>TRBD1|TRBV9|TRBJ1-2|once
CASSALQGAYGYTF
TGTGCCAGCAGCGCATTACAGGGGGCATATGGCTACACCTTC
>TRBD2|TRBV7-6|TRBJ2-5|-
CASSSGLAGEAETQYF
TGTGCCAGCAGCTCAGGACTAGCGGGAGAAGCAGAGACCCAGTACTTC
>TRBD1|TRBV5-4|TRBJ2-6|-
CASSWSRDRAGANVLTF
TGTGCCAGCAGCTGGTCCCGGGACAGGGCTGGGGCCAACGTCCTGACTTTC
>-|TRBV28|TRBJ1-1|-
CASSLDPRANTEAFF
TGTGCCAGCAGTTTAGACCCCAGGGCGAACACTGAAGCTTTCTTT
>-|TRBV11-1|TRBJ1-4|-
CASSRAFATNEKLFF
TGTGCCAGCAGCCGGGCGTTCGCAACTAATGAAAAACTGTTTTTT
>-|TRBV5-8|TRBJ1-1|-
CASSVVHTSEAFF
TGTGCCAGCAGCGTGGTTCATACGAGTGAAGCTTTCTTT
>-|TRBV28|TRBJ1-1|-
CASSSAPGRTLIVAFF
TGTGCCAGCAGCTCCGCCCCGGGACGGACATTGATTGTTGCTTTCTTT
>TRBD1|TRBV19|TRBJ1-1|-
CASSSPGQGYTEAFF
TGTGCCAGTAGCAGTCCGGGACAGGGGTACACTGAAGCTTTCTTT
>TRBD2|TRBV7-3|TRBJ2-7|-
CASTDPSGIYEQYF
TGTGCCAGCACCGATCCTAGCGGGATCTACGAGCAGTACTTC
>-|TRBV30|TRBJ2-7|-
CAWSPGEGYYEQYF
TGTGCCTGGAGCCCAGGGGAGGGGTACTACGAGCAGTACTTC
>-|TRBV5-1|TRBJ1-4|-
CASSFGTGSEKLFF
TGCGCCAGCAGCTTCGGTACAGGGAGTGAAAAACTGTTTTTT
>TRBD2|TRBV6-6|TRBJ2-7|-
CATGRRASGEQYF
TGTGCCACCGGGAGGAGGGCCTCTGGAGAGCAGTACTTC
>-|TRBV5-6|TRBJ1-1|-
CASSLRGSRGTEAFF
TGTGCCAGCAGCCTGAGGGGATCGCGTGGCACTGAAGCTTTCTTT
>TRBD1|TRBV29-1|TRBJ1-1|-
CSVAGQANTEAFF
TGCAGCGTTGCAGGACAGGCGAACACTGAAGCTTTCTTT
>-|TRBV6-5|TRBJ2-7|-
CASKSTEYEQYF
TGTGCCAGCAAGTCGACAGAATACGAGCAGTACTTC
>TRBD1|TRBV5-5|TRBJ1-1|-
CASSWAGGTANTEAFF
TGTGCCAGCAGCTGGGCAGGTGGGACAGCGAACACTGAAGCTTTCTTT